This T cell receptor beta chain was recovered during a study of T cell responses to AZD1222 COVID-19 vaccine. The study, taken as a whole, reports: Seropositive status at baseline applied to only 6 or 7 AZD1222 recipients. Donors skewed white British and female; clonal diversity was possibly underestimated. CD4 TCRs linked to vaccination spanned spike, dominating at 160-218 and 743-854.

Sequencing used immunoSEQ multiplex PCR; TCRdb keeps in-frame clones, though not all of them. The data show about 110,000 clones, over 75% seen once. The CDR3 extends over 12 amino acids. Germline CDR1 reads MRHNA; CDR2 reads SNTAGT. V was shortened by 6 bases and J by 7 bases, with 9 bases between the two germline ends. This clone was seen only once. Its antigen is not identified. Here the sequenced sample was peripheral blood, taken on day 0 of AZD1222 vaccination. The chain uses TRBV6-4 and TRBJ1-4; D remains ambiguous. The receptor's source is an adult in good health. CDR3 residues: CASSYSGEKLFF. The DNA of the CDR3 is TGTGCCAGCAGCTACTCGGGTGAAAAACTGTTTTTT.